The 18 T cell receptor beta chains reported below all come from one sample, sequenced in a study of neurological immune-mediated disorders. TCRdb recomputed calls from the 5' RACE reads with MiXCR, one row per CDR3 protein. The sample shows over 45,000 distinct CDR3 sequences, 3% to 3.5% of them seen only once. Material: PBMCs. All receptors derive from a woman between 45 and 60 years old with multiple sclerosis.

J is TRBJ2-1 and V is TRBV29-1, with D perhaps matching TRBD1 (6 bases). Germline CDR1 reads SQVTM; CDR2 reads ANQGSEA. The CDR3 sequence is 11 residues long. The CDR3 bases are TGCTACCAGGGGCTGCGCAATGAGCAGTTCTTC. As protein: CYQGLRNEQFF.

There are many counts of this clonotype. The CDR3 nucleotides read TGCGCCAGCAGCCATCTCGAGGGGAACACTGAAGCTTTCTTT. It specifies CASSHLEGNTEAFF. The genes are TRBV4-1 and TRBJ1-1; D gene ambiguous. V lost 3 bases and J 1 base, leaving 9 bases between the germline ends. This CDR3 has 14 residues. Looked up from germline, CDR1 is MGHRA and CDR2 is YSYEKL.

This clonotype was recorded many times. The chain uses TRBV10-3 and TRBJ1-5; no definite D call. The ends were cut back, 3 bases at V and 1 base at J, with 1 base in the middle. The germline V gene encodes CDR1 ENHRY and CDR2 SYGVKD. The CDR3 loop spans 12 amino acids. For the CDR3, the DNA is TGTGCCATCAGTGAAAGCAATCAGCCCCAGCATTTT. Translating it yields CAISESNQPQHF.

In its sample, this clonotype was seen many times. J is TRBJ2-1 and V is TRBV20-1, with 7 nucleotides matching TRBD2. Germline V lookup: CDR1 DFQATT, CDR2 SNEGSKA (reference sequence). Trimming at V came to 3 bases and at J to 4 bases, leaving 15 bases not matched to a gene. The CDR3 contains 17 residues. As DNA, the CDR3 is TGCAGTGCTAGTAGGGGTTTACTAGCGCTGCAGTACAATGAGCAGTTCTTC. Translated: CSASRGLLALQYNEQFF.

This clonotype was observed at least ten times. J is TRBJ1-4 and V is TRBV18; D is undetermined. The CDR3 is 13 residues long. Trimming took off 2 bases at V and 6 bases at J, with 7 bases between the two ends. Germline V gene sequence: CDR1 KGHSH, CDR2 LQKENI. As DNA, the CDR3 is TGTGCCAGCTCACCAGGGATTGATGAAAAACTGTTTTTT. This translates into CASSPGIDEKLFF.

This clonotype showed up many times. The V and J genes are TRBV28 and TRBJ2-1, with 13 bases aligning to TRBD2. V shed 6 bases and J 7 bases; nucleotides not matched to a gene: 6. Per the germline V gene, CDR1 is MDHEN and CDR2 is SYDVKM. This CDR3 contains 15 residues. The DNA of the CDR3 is TGTGCCAGCAGGGAACTGGGACTAGCGGGGAATGAGCAGTTCTTC. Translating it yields CASRELGLAGNEQFF.

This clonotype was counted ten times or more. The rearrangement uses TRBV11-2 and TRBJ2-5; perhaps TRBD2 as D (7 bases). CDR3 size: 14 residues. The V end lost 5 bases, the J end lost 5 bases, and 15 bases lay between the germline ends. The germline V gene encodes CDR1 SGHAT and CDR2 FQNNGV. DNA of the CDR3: TGTGCCAGCAGCCCCGGGGGGCGGCGGGAGACCCAGTACTTC. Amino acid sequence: CASSPGGRRETQYF.

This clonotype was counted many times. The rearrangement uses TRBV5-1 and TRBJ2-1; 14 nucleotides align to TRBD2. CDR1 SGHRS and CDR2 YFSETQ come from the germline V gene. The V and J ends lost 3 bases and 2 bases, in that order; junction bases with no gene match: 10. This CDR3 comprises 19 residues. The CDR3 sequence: CASSSDGTSGSRTYNEQFF. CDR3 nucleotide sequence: TGCGCCAGCAGCTCTGACGGGACTAGCGGGAGTAGGACCTACAATGAGCAGTTCTTC.

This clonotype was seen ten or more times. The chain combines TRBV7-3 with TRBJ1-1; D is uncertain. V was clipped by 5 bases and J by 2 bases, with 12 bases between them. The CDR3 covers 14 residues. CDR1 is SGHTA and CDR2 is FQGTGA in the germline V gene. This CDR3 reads CASSPRTDNTEAFF. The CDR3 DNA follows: TGTGCCAGCAGCCCTAGGACGGATAACACTGAAGCTTTCTTT.

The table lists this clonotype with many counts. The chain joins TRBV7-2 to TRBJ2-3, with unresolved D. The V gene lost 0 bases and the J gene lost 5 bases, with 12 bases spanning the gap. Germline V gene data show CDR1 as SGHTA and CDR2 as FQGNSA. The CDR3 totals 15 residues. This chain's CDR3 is CASSLARLTGDTQYF. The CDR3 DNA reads TGTGCCAGCAGCTTAGCGCGGCTGACCGGAGATACGCAGTATTTT.

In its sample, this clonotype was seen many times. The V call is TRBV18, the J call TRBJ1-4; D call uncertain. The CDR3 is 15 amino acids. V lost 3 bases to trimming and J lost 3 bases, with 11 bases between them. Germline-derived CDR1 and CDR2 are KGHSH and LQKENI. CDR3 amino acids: CASSPRFAPNEKLFF. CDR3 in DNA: TGTGCCAGCTCACCTCGTTTCGCGCCTAATGAAAAACTGTTTTTT.

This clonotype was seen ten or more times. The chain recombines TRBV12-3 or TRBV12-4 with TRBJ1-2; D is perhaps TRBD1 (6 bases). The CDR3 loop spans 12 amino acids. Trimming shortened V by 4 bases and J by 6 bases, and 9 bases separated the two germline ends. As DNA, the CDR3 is TGTGCCAGCAGTTCGCGGGGGCATGGCTACACCTTC. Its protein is CASSSRGHGYTF.

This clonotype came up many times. CDR3 nucleotides: TGTGCCAGCAGCTTATTAGGGGGAAACACCGGGGAGCTGTTTTTT. Translated: CASSLLGGNTGELFF. This chain joins TRBV11-2 and TRBJ2-2; D might be TRBD1 (6 bases). Germline CDR1 is SGHAT and CDR2 is FQNNGV. The CDR3 spans 15 residues. The V end was cut by 2 bases, the J end by 2 bases, with 9 bases between.

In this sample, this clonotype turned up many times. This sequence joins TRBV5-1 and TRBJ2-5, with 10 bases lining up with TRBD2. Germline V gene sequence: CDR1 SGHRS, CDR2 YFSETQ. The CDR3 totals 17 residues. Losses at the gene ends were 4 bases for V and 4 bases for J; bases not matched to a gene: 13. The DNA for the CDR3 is TGCGCCAGCAGCAACCGACTAAGCGGGGGGGCGAGAGAGACCCAGTACTTC. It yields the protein CASSNRLSGGARETQYF. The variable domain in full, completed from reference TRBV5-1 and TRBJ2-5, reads KAGVTQTPRYLIKTRGQQVTLSCSPISGHRSVSWYQQTPGQGLQFLFEYFSETQRNKGNFPGRFSGRQFSNSRSEMNVSTLELGDSALYLCASSNRLSGGARETQYFGPGTRLLVL.

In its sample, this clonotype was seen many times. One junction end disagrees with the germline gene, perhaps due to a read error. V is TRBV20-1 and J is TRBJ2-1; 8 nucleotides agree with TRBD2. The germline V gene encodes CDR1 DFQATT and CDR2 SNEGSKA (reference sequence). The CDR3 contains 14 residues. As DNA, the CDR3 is TGCAGTGCCAGAGACGGGAGGGGGTACAATGAGCAGTTCTTC. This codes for CSARDGRGYNEQFF.

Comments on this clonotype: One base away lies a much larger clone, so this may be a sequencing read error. The DNA of the CDR3 is TGCAGTGCTAGTGGGGGTGGTCAGCACCAGCATTTT. Protein sequence: CSASGGGQHQHF. V gene TRBV20-1 combines with J gene TRBJ1-5; maybe TRBD1 (5 bases). The CDR3 runs to 12 residues. CDR1 is DFQATT and CDR2 is SNEGSKA in the germline V gene (reference sequence).

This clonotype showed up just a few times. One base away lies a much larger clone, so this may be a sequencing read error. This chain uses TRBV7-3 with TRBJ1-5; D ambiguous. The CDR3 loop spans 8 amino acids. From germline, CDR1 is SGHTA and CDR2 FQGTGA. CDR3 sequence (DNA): TGTGACACTACTCCCCAGCATTTT. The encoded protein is CDTTPQHF. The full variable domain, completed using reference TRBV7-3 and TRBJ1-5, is GAGVSQTPSNKVTEKGKYVELRCDPISGHTALYWYRQSLGQGPEFLIYFQGTGAADDSGLPNDRFFAVRPEGSVSTLKIQRTERGDSAVYLCDTTPQHFGDGTRLSIL.

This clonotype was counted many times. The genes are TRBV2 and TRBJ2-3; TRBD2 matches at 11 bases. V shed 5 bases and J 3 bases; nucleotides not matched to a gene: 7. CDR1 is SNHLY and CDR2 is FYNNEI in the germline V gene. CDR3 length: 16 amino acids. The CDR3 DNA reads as TGTGCCAGCAGTCGCATGACTAGCGGGACGACAGATACGCAGTATTTT. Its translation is CASSRMTSGTTDTQYF.